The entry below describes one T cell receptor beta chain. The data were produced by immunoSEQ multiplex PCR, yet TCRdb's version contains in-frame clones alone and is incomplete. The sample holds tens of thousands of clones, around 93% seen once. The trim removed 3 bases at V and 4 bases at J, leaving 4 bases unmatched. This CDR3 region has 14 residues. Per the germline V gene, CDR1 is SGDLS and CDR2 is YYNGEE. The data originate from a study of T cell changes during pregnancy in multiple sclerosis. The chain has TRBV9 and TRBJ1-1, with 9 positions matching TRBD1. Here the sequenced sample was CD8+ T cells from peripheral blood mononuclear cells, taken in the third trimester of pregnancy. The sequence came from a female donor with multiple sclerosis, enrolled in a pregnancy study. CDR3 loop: CASSAGTGLTEAFF. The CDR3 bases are TGTGCCAGCAGCGCCGGGACAGGGCTCACTGAAGCTTTCTTT.